This record concerns one TCR beta chain sequence. Its specificity is not known. TCRdb passed the RT-PCR reads through MiXCR, listing each CDR3 protein once. The repertoire has about 780,000 distinct CDR3 sequences, under 20% of them found once; the top ten carry about 11%. The data belong to a study of response to subunit inactivated influenza vaccine. Study-wide points: Authors suggested few new T cells are recruited by each seasonal influenza vaccination.

The receptor was isolated from a man aged 45-60 years who received an inactivated influenza vaccine. The material was PBMCs from blood, obtained 4 to 6 days after vaccination.

In DNA, the CDR3 is TGTGCCAGCAGTCAAGATGGACTCCTACGAAATACGCAGTATTTT. This translates into CASSQDGLLRNTQYF. The V and J genes are TRBV12-3 or TRBV12-4 and TRBJ2-3; D possibly corresponds to TRBD2 (5 bases). V was clipped by 5 bases and J by 7 bases, with 19 bases between them. The CDR3 contains 15 residues.